One TCR beta chain is described in this entry. This sample was taken from a study of blood T cell repertoires in COVID-19. Study context: The samples span acute and convalescent COVID-19 from the United States, Italy and Spain. T cells, B-cell-depleted T cells, or PBMCs provided the cDNA or gDNA that served as material.

The CDR3 length is 14 residues. V was clipped by 1 base and J by 4 bases, with 13 bases between them. Germline values: CDR1 GTSNPN, CDR2 SVGIG (reference sequence). Source study methods: Quantification of nucleated cells was approximated via reference gene primer amplification. The method was immunoSEQ multiplex PCR; TCRdb's version includes in-frame clones alone and lacks a portion of them. The DNA was the basis for D and trimming; V, J and clone size are from that table. The sample carries about 40,000 clones, approximately 83% recorded once. This chain connects TRBV30 to TRBJ1-1; D not resolved. The sequencing sample was made of peripheral blood. The clonotype comes from a woman in her sixties or seventies with acute or convalescent COVID-19. CDR3 DNA: TGTGCCTGGAGTGGGATCGGGAAAGGCACTGAAGCTTTCTTT. This sequence encodes CAWSGIGKGTEAFF.